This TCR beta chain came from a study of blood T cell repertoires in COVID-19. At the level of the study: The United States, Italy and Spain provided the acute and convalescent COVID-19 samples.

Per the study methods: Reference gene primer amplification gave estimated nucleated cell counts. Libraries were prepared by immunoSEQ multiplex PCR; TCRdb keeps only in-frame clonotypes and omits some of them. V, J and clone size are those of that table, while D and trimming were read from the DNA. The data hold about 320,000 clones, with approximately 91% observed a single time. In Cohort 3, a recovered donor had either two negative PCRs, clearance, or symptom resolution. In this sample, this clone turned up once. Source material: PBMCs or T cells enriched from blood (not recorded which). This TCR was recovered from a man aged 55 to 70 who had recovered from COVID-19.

The CDR3 bases are TGTGCCATCAGGGTAGACAGGAACACCGGGGAGCTGTTTTTT. It codes for CAIRVDRNTGELFF. The chain joins TRBV10-3 to TRBJ2-2; tentatively, D is TRBD1 (5 bases). The CDR3 consists of 14 residues. CDR1 ENHRY and CDR2 SYGVKD come from the germline V gene. Trimming left V 6 bases short and J 1 base short, with 9 bases between.